The rows below give T cell receptor beta chains drawn from one sample of a study of technical replicates of blood from four donors. Libraries were prepared by immunoSEQ multiplex PCR; TCRdb keeps only in-frame clonotypes and omits some of them. The sample yields some 60,000 clones, more than 75% seen once. Sequenced: PBMCs. Every receptor here comes from a human donor in good health. Some clones in this sample may be carry-over from other donors' samples. CDR3s include the opening cysteine and the closing phenylalanine or tryptophan. The D gene is left open where the match is weak. Clone size, where shown, is once, few, many, or a class for clones that have expanded.

J gene,clone size,D gene,V gene,CDR3 DNA,CDR3 protein
TRBJ1-5,-,-,TRBV7-8,TGTGCCAGCAGCTTAAGGCAGGATAGCAATCAGCCCCAGCATTTT,CASSLRQDSNQPQHF
TRBJ2-1,-,-,TRBV11-2,TGTGCCAGCAGCTTAGTAGCAGGACAGTGGAACAATGAGCAGTTCTTC,CASSLVAGQWNNEQFF
TRBJ2-2,-,TRBD1,TRBV2,TGTGCCAGCAGTAGGGACAGGGGTGGAACCGGGGAGCTGTTTTTT,CASSRDRGGTGELFF
TRBJ2-1,-,TRBD2,TRBV25-1,TGTGCCACCTCGGGACTAGCGGGAGGGTACAATGAGCAGTTCTTC,CATSGLAGGYNEQFF
TRBJ1-6,-,TRBD1,TRBV7-9,TGTGCCAGCAGCACCCGGGACAGTTTGGGGTCACCCCTCCACTTT,CASSTRDSLGSPLHF
TRBJ2-7,-,-,TRBV4-3,TGCGCCAGCAGCCAAGAAGAGAAGACTAGCTACGAGCAGTACTTC,CASSQEEKTSYEQYF
TRBJ2-5,-,TRBD1,TRBV7-9,TGTGCCGGCACGGACAGGGCTTCAGAGACCCAGTACTTC,CAGTDRASETQYF
TRBJ2-7,-,TRBD1,TRBV5-6,TGTGCCAGCAGCCCGGACAGGAGCTCCTACGAGCAGTACTTC,CASSPDRSSYEQYF
TRBJ2-5,-,TRBD1,TRBV5-4,TGTGTCGTCAGGGAAGGACAGGGGCACCAAGAGACCCAGTACTTC,CVVREGQGHQETQYF
TRBJ1-2,-,-,TRBV21-1,TGTGCCAGCAGCCCCCGAGGTGGGCAGGGCGAAAAATATGGCTACACCTTC,CASSPRGGQGEKYGYTF
TRBJ1-2,-,TRBD1,TRBV6-5,TGTGCCAGCCGACAGGGATCCCTCTTAGGCTACACCTTC,CASRQGSLLGYTF
TRBJ2-3,few,-,TRBV7-6,TGTGCCAGCAGCCTGACAGATACGCAGTATTTT,CASSLTDTQYF
TRBJ2-7,-,TRBD2,TRBV13,TGTGCCAGCAGCTCGTCGACTAGCGGGGGACCCCACGAGCAGTACTTC,CASSSSTSGGPHEQYF
TRBJ1-6,-,-,TRBV10-3,TGTGCCATCACCGCGGGGGGGGGAACCTATAATTCACCCCTCCACTTT,CAITAGGGTYNSPLHF
TRBJ1-1,-,TRBD1,TRBV27,TGTGCCAGCAGTTTATACAGGGGAGACACTGAAGCTTTCTTT,CASSLYRGDTEAFF
TRBJ2-1,-,TRBD2,TRBV5-1,TGCGCCAGCAGCTTGCTAGCGGGGGGATACAATGAGCAGTTCTTC,CASSLLAGGYNEQFF
TRBJ2-1,-,TRBD1,TRBV5-1,TGCGCCAGCAGCCGGCCGGACAGGGACTCCTACAATGAGCAGTTCTTC,CASSRPDRDSYNEQFF
TRBJ1-1,-,TRBD1,TRBV7-2,TGTGCCAGCAGCCCTAGGACAGGGACTAATGAAGCTTTCTTT,CASSPRTGTNEAFF
TRBJ2-1,-,-,TRBV5-1,TGCGCCAGCAGCTTGCCGTCAGGTAGCAATGAGCAGTTCTTC,CASSLPSGSNEQFF
TRBJ2-7,-,-,TRBV7-2,TGTGCCAGCAGCTTAGGGTTAGGGGGAACCGGCGAGCAGTACTTC,CASSLGLGGTGEQYF
TRBJ2-1,-,-,TRBV7-9,TGTGCCAGCAGCTTAGTTGGTGGGGCCGAGTCCTACAATGAGCAGTTCTTC,CASSLVGGAESYNEQFF
TRBJ2-5,once,TRBD2,TRBV30,TGTGCCTGGAGTACAGGACTAGGGGTAGAGACCCAGTACTTC,CAWSTGLGVETQYF
TRBJ1-4,-,-,TRBV2,TGTGCCAGCATCTCGTCCCAGGCGAATGAAAAACTGTTTTTT,CASISSQANEKLFF
TRBJ2-7,once,TRBD1,TRBV5-6,TGTGCCAGCAGCGGGGGCCCCGGGACAGTATACGAGCAGTACTTC,CASSGGPGTVYEQYF
TRBJ2-1,-,TRBD2,TRBV5-4,TGTGCCAGCAGCCGGCTGGGTGGGACTAGCGGGAGTAGGAATGAGCAGTTCTTC,CASSRLGGTSGSRNEQFF
TRBJ2-7,-,TRBD2,TRBV4-3,TGCGCCAGCAGCCAAGACAGGGGCGGGGGGGCCGACGAGCAGTACTTC,CASSQDRGGGADEQYF
TRBJ1-2,-,TRBD1,TRBV7-8,TGTGCCAGCAGCTTGGACAGGGGGGCCTATGGCTACACCTTC,CASSLDRGAYGYTF
TRBJ2-1,-,-,TRBV15,TGTGCCACCGGCTCGCTCTATGAGCAGTTCTTC,CATGSLYEQFF
TRBJ2-7,-,-,TRBV5-1,TGCGCCAGCAGCTTGGCGGGGAGCTCCTACGAGCAGTACTTC,CASSLAGSSYEQYF
TRBJ2-1,-,TRBD2,TRBV4-1,TGCGCCAGCAGCCATGACGGGAGGGGGAATGAGCAGTTCTTC,CASSHDGRGNEQFF
TRBJ2-7,-,-,TRBV27,TGTGCCAGCAGTGGATCCCGCAGGGCCTCCGAGCAGTACTTC,CASSGSRRASEQYF
TRBJ1-3,-,-,TRBV11-2,TGTGCCAGCAGCTTTTCCAGGATCTCTGGAAACACCATATATTTT,CASSFSRISGNTIYF
TRBJ1-6,-,-,TRBV9,TGTGCCAGCAGCGCGCCAGGGCCAGCACCCCTCCACTTT,CASSAPGPAPLHF
TRBJ1-2,-,TRBD1,TRBV10-3,TGTGCCAGTGGACAGGCCTCTCGCTATGGCTACACCTTC,CASGQASRYGYTF
TRBJ1-1,-,-,TRBV5-4,TGTGCCAGCAGCTTGGCCTCGAGGCTCAGTATGAACACTGAAGCTTTCTTT,CASSLASRLSMNTEAFF
TRBJ1-3,-,-,TRBV18,TGTGCCAGCTCACCCGGGCAGGGGATTCGGCGTGGAAACACCATATATTTT,CASSPGQGIRRGNTIYF
TRBJ2-1,-,TRBD2,TRBV5-1,TGCGCCAGCAGCTTGAGGTCTAGCGGTACGATGAATGAGCAGTTCTTC,CASSLRSSGTMNEQFF
TRBJ1-6,-,TRBD1,TRBV5-1,TGCGCCAGCAGCTTGGCCACAGGGGTAGGCTATAATTCACCCCTCCACTTT,CASSLATGVGYNSPLHF
TRBJ1-5,-,-,TRBV29-1,TGCAGCGTTGAAGCCCAGACTGGTCAGCCCCAGCATTTT,CSVEAQTGQPQHF
TRBJ1-2,-,TRBD1,TRBV5-5,TGTGCCAGCAGCTTGGTAGGACAGGGTGACTATGGCTACACCTTC,CASSLVGQGDYGYTF
TRBJ1-2,-,-,TRBV5-6,TGTGCCAGCAGCTTCGGCAGGATAGGCGGCTACACCTTC,CASSFGRIGGYTF
TRBJ2-7,-,-,TRBV2,TGTGCCAGCAGCCTAGGTTCCTACGAGCAGTACTTC,CASSLGSYEQYF
TRBJ2-5,-,-,TRBV4-2,TGTGCCAGCAGCCCCCGACTAGGCGGGGAGACCCAGTACTTC,CASSPRLGGETQYF
TRBJ1-2,-,-,TRBV4-1,TGCGCCAGCAGCCAAGAAAATACTGCGACATACCTCTATGGCTACACCTTC,CASSQENTATYLYGYTF
TRBJ2-7,-,TRBD1,TRBV7-9,TGTGCCAGCAGCTTTATTCCGACAGGGGCGACAAGCTCCTACGAGCAGTACTTC,CASSFIPTGATSSYEQYF
TRBJ1-3,-,-,TRBV6-5,TGTGCCAGCAGTTTAACAGGGAAGTTCTCTGGAAACACCATATATTTT,CASSLTGKFSGNTIYF